A single sample gave rise to the 24 T cell receptor beta chains below, sequenced in a study of blood T cell repertoires in COVID-19. Clones were read by immunoSEQ multiplex PCR, and TCRdb kept only the in-frame ones, dropping some. The table shows roughly 110,000 clones, with roughly 90% occurring only once. Sequenced input: peripheral blood. Receptors were obtained from a man in his forties with active or convalescent COVID-19.

This clone has a single count. This sequence joins TRBV7-2 and TRBJ2-5, with 8 bases that match TRBD2. Trimming took 4 bases from V and 5 from J; bases not matched to a gene: 9. Germline lookup yields CDR1 SGHTA and CDR2 FQGNSA. The CDR3 contains 15 residues. In DNA, the CDR3 is TGTGCCAGCAGCTCCGGGGTTAGCGGGGCCGAGACCCAGTACTTC. Translation: CASSSGVSGAETQYF.

The chain has TRBV30 and TRBJ1-2, with 8 positions matching TRBD1. The CDR3 totals 13 residues. Germline CDR1 GTSNPN, CDR2 SVGIG (reference sequence). The junction had 6 bases not matched to a gene; V was cut back by 3 bases and J by 6 bases. The DNA of the CDR3 is TGTGCCTGGAGCCGGCAGGGGGCGGATGGCTACACCTTC. Amino acid sequence: CAWSRQGADGYTF.

CDR3 bases: TGTGCCAGCAGCCAAAAAGCGGGATTCTCCTACGAGCAGTACTTC. It translates to CASSQKAGFSYEQYF. The chain recombines TRBV3-1 (or the pseudogene TRBV3-2) with TRBJ2-7; 7 bases match TRBD2. This CDR3 has 15 amino acids. The junction had 4 bases not matched to a gene; V was cut back by 2 bases and J by 0 bases. Per germline, CDR1 LGHDT and CDR2 YNNKEL (reference sequence).

The chain has TRBV4-1 and TRBJ2-7, with 7 bases aligning to TRBD1. Germline lookup yields CDR1 MGHRA and CDR2 YSYEKL. The CDR3 loop spans 15 amino acids. V shed 0 bases, J shed 2 bases, and the junction held 4 bases outside the gene matches. The CDR3 DNA reads TGCGCCAGCAGCCAAGAACTGACAGGGACCTACGAGCAGTACTTC. It specifies CASSQELTGTYEQYF.

This chain links TRBV18 with TRBJ1-2; 7 bases map to TRBD1. The CDR3 is 15 residues long. The germline V gene encodes CDR1 KGHSH and CDR2 LQKENI. The J segment lost 8 bases and the V segment lost 3 bases, leaving 12 bases of the junction unmatched. The CDR3 here is CASSPAGGDSGGYTF. In DNA, the CDR3 is TGTGCCAGCTCACCGGCAGGGGGAGACTCAGGGGGCTACACCTTC.

This sequence joins TRBV5-1 and TRBJ2-1; 11 bases agree with TRBD2. The germline V gene has CDR1 SGHRS and CDR2 YFSETQ. This CDR3 is 16 amino acids long. V shed 6 bases, J shed 5 bases, and the junction held 10 bases outside the gene matches. As DNA, the CDR3 is TGCGCCAGCAAGAGGTTGACTAGCGGGGTCGACAATGAGCAGTTCTTC. Encoded protein: CASKRLTSGVDNEQFF.

This clone has only one observation. The V call is TRBV4-1, the J call TRBJ1-2; possibly TRBD1 for D (5 bases). The V and J ends lost 1 base and 5 bases respectively, with 11 bases between them. The CDR3 loop spans 14 amino acids. The V gene's germline CDR1 is MGHRA and CDR2 YSYEKL. CDR3 DNA sequence: TGCGCCAGCAGCCAAGCAGGAGGGACTTATGGCTACACCTTC. Translation: CASSQAGGTYGYTF.

The chain combines TRBV30 with TRBJ1-1; tentatively, D is TRBD1 (6 bases). The V and J ends lost 3 bases and 4 bases respectively, with 15 bases between them. This CDR3 contains 14 residues. The germline CDR1 and CDR2 sequences are GTSNPN and SVGIG (reference sequence). The CDR3 region has the DNA TGTGCCTGGAGAAACAGGGTTTTCGGCACTGAAGCTTTCTTT. Its protein product is CAWRNRVFGTEAFF.

The V gene is TRBV7-9, the J gene TRBJ1-6, with D possibly being TRBD1 (5 bases). V lost 2 bases and J lost 9, with 11 bases in between. Germline V gives CDR1 SEHNR, CDR2 FQNEAQ (reference sequence). The CDR3 totals 14 residues. CDR3 bases: TGTGCCAGCAGCTTACCGACAGTCCCTTCACCCCTCCACTTT. It encodes CASSLPTVPSPLHF.

This clone was seen just once. The chain has TRBV28 and TRBJ1-2; maybe TRBD1 (5 bases). This CDR3 contains 14 residues. Germline CDR1 is MDHEN and CDR2 is SYDVKM. The V and J ends lost 6 bases and 6 bases respectively, with 17 bases between them. The CDR3 loop is CASSLGPQENGYTF. In DNA form, the CDR3 reads TGTGCCAGCAGCCTTGGGCCACAGGAGAATGGCTACACCTTC.

This clone was found once. V usage is TRBV18 and J usage is TRBJ2-5; D remains ambiguous. Between the trimmed V and J ends, which lost 3 bases and 5 bases, there was a span of 10 bases. This CDR3 is built from 13 residues. Germline assignment: CDR1 KGHSH and CDR2 LQKENI. This CDR3 reads CASSPIVYETQYF. The CDR3 region has the DNA TGTGCCAGCTCACCGATAGTTTACGAGACCCAGTACTTC.

The V and J genes are TRBV6-5 and TRBJ2-7, with 8 nucleotides matching TRBD1. The V gene end was trimmed by 0 bases and the J gene end by 9 bases; junction bases not matched to a gene: 4. CDR1 is MNHEY and CDR2 is SVGAGI in the germline V gene. The CDR3 runs 13 residues. This CDR3 is CASSYSDRAPQYF. The CDR3 DNA is TGTGCCAGCAGTTACTCGGACAGGGCACCGCAGTACTTC.

In this sample, this clone turned up once. The gene calls are TRBV6-5 and TRBJ1-2; 9 bases agree with TRBD1. This CDR3 is 13 amino acids long. Unmatched junction bases numbered 4, after V lost 8 bases and J lost 3 bases. CDR1 is MNHEY, CDR2 SVGAGI, per germline. CDR3 residues: CASWDRDHYGYTF. DNA for the CDR3: TGTGCCAGCTGGGACAGGGACCACTATGGCTACACCTTC.

The J gene is TRBJ1-1, the V gene TRBV7-2, with a possible D match to TRBD1 (5 bases). The ends were cut back, 3 bases at V and 0 bases at J, with 8 bases in the middle. Per germline, CDR1 SGHTA and CDR2 FQGNSA. CDR3 length: 14 amino acids. CDR3 region: CASSLTAMNTEAFF. In DNA, the CDR3 is TGTGCCAGCAGCTTGACAGCCATGAACACTGAAGCTTTCTTT. Using reference TRBV7-2 and TRBJ1-1 for the parts outside the CDR3, the full variable domain is GAGVSQSPSNKVTEKGKDVELRCDPISGHTALYWYRQSLGQGLEFLIYFQGNSAPDKSGLPSDRFSAERTGGSVSTLTIQRTQQEDSAVYLCASSLTAMNTEAFFGQGTRLTVV.

The chain employs TRBV18 and TRBJ1-5; D is unclear. Trimming took 3 bases from V and 6 from J, leaving 9 bases between them. Germline-derived CDR1 and CDR2 are KGHSH and LQKENI. The CDR3 runs 13 residues. In nucleotides, the CDR3 is TGTGCCAGCTCACCCTTCGGGTTTCAGCCCCAGCATTTT. Its protein product is CASSPFGFQPQHF.

This chain joins TRBV7-9 and TRBJ1-1; 8 bases fit TRBD1. The CDR3 has 14 amino acids. The V segment lost 5 bases and the J segment 7 bases; nucleotides outside the gene matches: 9. Germline assignment: CDR1 SEHNR and CDR2 FQNEAQ (reference sequence). CDR3 loop: CASSLTDRGGEAFF. Written as DNA, the CDR3 is TGTGCCAGCAGCCTGACTGACAGGGGCGGTGAAGCTTTCTTT.

This chain connects TRBV11-2 to TRBJ1-3; D ambiguous. The CDR3 is 15 residues long. The V end lost 1 base, the J end lost 0 bases, and 7 bases lay between the germline ends. In germline, CDR1 is SGHAT, CDR2 FQNNGV. The CDR3 DNA is TGTGCCAGCAGCTTAGTAAGCGTCTCTGGAAACACCATATATTTT. This sequence encodes CASSLVSVSGNTIYF.

V usage is TRBV7-2 and J usage is TRBJ2-7; the D gene is possibly TRBD1 (6 bases). Deletions cut 2 bases from V and 2 bases from J, with 10 bases between. The CDR3 extends over 14 amino acids. In germline, CDR1 is SGHTA, CDR2 FQGNSA. Written as DNA, the CDR3 is TGTGCCAGCAGCTTACGACAGGAGACCTACGAGCAGTACTTC. Its protein is CASSLRQETYEQYF.

This chain uses TRBV5-1 with TRBJ2-1; weak D call: TRBD2 (7 bases). The V end lost 5 bases, the J end lost 4 bases, and 16 bases lay between the germline ends. The CDR3 loop spans 15 amino acids. Per the germline V gene, CDR1 is SGHRS and CDR2 is YFSETQ. CDR3 DNA sequence: TGCGCCAGCAGTCCGAGCGGGACACCTTACAATGAGCAGTTCTTC. As protein: CASSPSGTPYNEQFF.

The CDR3 loop reads CASSLTPSSGRSTDTQYF. CDR3 in DNA: TGTGCCAGCAGTCTCACCCCATCTAGCGGGAGGAGCACAGATACGCAGTATTTT. The chain couples TRBV3-1 (or the pseudogene TRBV3-2) to TRBJ2-3, with 11 bases that match TRBD2. Germline lookup yields CDR1 LGHDT and CDR2 YNNKEL (reference sequence). Losses at the gene ends were 6 bases for V and 0 bases for J; bases not matched to a gene: 11. This CDR3 has 18 amino acids.

The genes are TRBV2 and TRBJ2-1, with 8 bases lining up with TRBD2. Looked up from germline, CDR1 is SNHLY and CDR2 is FYNNEI. V lost 1 base and J lost 4; bases outside the gene matches: 3. This CDR3 contains 15 residues. The DNA for the CDR3 is TGTGCCAGCAGTGAAGAAGCGGGAGTTTACAATGAGCAGTTCTTC. It encodes CASSEEAGVYNEQFF. Looking up the rest from reference TRBV2 and TRBJ2-1 gives the full variable domain: EPEVTQTPSHQVTQMGQEVILRCVPISNHLYFYWYRQILGQKVEFLVSFYNNEISEKSEIFDDQFSVERPDGSNFTLKIRSTKLEDSAMYFCASSEEAGVYNEQFFGPGTRLTVL.

The chain has TRBV18 and TRBJ1-2, with 8 bases aligning to TRBD1. There are 14 residues in the CDR3. Germline assignment: CDR1 KGHSH and CDR2 LQKENI. Trimming cost V 3 bases and J 5 bases; bases outside gene matches: 5. The CDR3 loop is CASSPTQGAYGYTF. As DNA, the CDR3 is TGTGCCAGCTCACCTACCCAGGGGGCTTATGGCTACACCTTC.

This chain connects TRBV28 to TRBJ1-1; D is uncertain. V gave up 9 bases and J gave up 6 bases, with 14 bases separating them. The CDR3 length is 12 residues. CDR1 and CDR2 (germline): MDHEN, SYDVKM. CDR3 in amino acids: CASVTVWAEAFF. For the CDR3, the DNA is TGTGCCAGTGTAACAGTCTGGGCTGAAGCTTTCTTT.

This clone has only one observation. The chain has TRBV7-3 and TRBJ2-5, with 10 bases that match TRBD1. This CDR3 has 16 amino acids. V was pared by 0 bases and J by 5 bases, with 6 bases of the junction left unmatched. Germline CDR1 reads SGHTA; CDR2 reads FQGTGA. In nucleotides, the CDR3 is TGTGCCAGCAGCTTAACTTCGGGACAGGGGCCCGAGACCCAGTACTTC. Amino acids: CASSLTSGQGPETQYF.